The rows below give T cell receptor beta chains drawn from one sample of a study of CD8+ T cells in alopecia areata. The table came from immunoSEQ multiplex PCR; TCRdb's copy has only in-frame clones and leaves some out. The table has 150,000 or so clones, about three fifths seen once. The sequencing used CD4+ T cells sorted from blood, collected at approximately week 55, from a patient treated with tofacitinib. These TCRs come from a human donor with alopecia areata. Both conserved end residues are part of each CDR3. The order of the fields is CDR3 DNA, CDR3 protein, clone size, D gene, V gene, J gene. A D gene is named only where the DNA matches it firmly. Only part of the rows carry a size: once, few, many, or a class if the clone is expanded.

cdr3_nt: TGTGCCAGCAGCGCAACGGGGGCGCCCCTAATTGAGCAGTTCTTC
cdr3_aa: CASSATGAPLIEQFF
clone_size: once
d_call: NA
v_call: TRBV7-9
j_call: TRBJ2-1

cdr3_nt: TGTGCCAGCAGTGCGGAGACCCAGTACTTC
cdr3_aa: CASSAETQYF
clone_size: once
d_call: NA
v_call: TRBV6-1
j_call: TRBJ2-5

cdr3_nt: TGTGCCAGCAGCTTTGGGACAGGGTCCTCTCTACTCTATGGCTACACCTTC
cdr3_aa: CASSFGTGSSLLYGYTF
clone_size: NA
d_call: TRBD1
v_call: TRBV7-8
j_call: TRBJ1-2

cdr3_nt: TGTGCCAGCTCACCAAGTACCCCGGGACAGGGGTATGGCTACACCTTC
cdr3_aa: CASSPSTPGQGYGYTF
clone_size: NA
d_call: TRBD1
v_call: TRBV18
j_call: TRBJ1-2

cdr3_nt: TGTGCCAGTTTAGGGGGCTTGCAGACCCAGTACTTC
cdr3_aa: CASLGGLQTQYF
clone_size: NA
d_call: TRBD1
v_call: TRBV2
j_call: TRBJ2-5

cdr3_nt: TGCGCCAGCAGCGACCAAGAGACCCAGTACTTC
cdr3_aa: CASSDQETQYF
clone_size: NA
d_call: NA
v_call: TRBV5-1
j_call: TRBJ2-5

cdr3_nt: TGTGCCAGCAGCCGGACGGTCAGGGGACAAACTGAAGCTTTCTTT
cdr3_aa: CASSRTVRGQTEAFF
clone_size: NA
d_call: NA
v_call: TRBV7-9
j_call: TRBJ1-1

cdr3_nt: TGCAGCGTCGAACACAGGGTGCGGAGCACTGAAGCTTTCTTT
cdr3_aa: CSVEHRVRSTEAFF
clone_size: NA
d_call: NA
v_call: TRBV29-1
j_call: TRBJ1-1

cdr3_nt: TGTGCCAGCAGTAGCCGGACAGGGCGATACGAGCAGTACTTC
cdr3_aa: CASSSRTGRYEQYF
clone_size: few
d_call: TRBD1
v_call: TRBV25-1
j_call: TRBJ2-7

cdr3_nt: TGCAGCGTCCAGACAGGGTTACAAGACTACGAGCAGTACTTC
cdr3_aa: CSVQTGLQDYEQYF
clone_size: NA
d_call: TRBD1
v_call: TRBV29-1
j_call: TRBJ2-7

cdr3_nt: TGCAGCGTTTTTAGGACAGGGGATCCTGAAGCTTTCTTT
cdr3_aa: CSVFRTGDPEAFF
clone_size: NA
d_call: TRBD1
v_call: TRBV29-1
j_call: TRBJ1-1

cdr3_nt: TGTGCCTGGAGGGATCCGGGACAGGATGGCTACACCTTC
cdr3_aa: CAWRDPGQDGYTF
clone_size: NA
d_call: TRBD1
v_call: TRBV30
j_call: TRBJ1-2

cdr3_nt: TGTGCCAGCAGTACTACCCCGACAGGTAAAGCTTTCTTT
cdr3_aa: CASSTTPTGKAFF
clone_size: many
d_call: NA
v_call: TRBV2
j_call: TRBJ1-1

cdr3_nt: TGTGCCAGCAGCCAAGGGCTACGCTCCTCCAACACTGAAGCTTTCTTT
cdr3_aa: CASSQGLRSSNTEAFF
clone_size: few
d_call: NA
v_call: TRBV14
j_call: TRBJ1-1

cdr3_nt: TGTGCCAGCAGTTTTTTCCAGAGCACAGATACGCAGTATTTT
cdr3_aa: CASSFFQSTDTQYF
clone_size: few
d_call: NA
v_call: TRBV27
j_call: TRBJ2-3

cdr3_nt: TGTGCCAGCAGCCAGGGAGGAGATACGCAGTATTTT
cdr3_aa: CASSQGGDTQYF
clone_size: NA
d_call: NA
v_call: TRBV7-8
j_call: TRBJ2-3

cdr3_nt: TGTGCCAGCAGTTTACTTAGTGGCAAACAAGAGACCCAGTACTTC
cdr3_aa: CASSLLSGKQETQYF
clone_size: NA
d_call: NA
v_call: TRBV27
j_call: TRBJ2-5

cdr3_nt: TGTGCCAGCAGCTGGACGGGTGGCTCCTACAATGAGCAGTTCTTC
cdr3_aa: CASSWTGGSYNEQFF
clone_size: NA
d_call: NA
v_call: TRBV11-2
j_call: TRBJ2-1

cdr3_nt: TGTGCCTGGAGGGCCGGGACAGGGGGTTTTTATAATTCACCCCTCCACTTT
cdr3_aa: CAWRAGTGGFYNSPLHF
clone_size: NA
d_call: TRBD1
v_call: TRBV30
j_call: TRBJ1-6

cdr3_nt: TGTGCCAGTAGTATACTCGACTCGGCGGGGAGAGGCTACACCTTC
cdr3_aa: CASSILDSAGRGYTF
clone_size: few
d_call: NA
v_call: TRBV19
j_call: TRBJ1-2

cdr3_nt: TGTGCCACCAGCAGAGACCAGGGATACTACGAGCAGTACTTC
cdr3_aa: CATSRDQGYYEQYF
clone_size: NA
d_call: NA
v_call: TRBV15
j_call: TRBJ2-7

cdr3_nt: TGTGCCAGCAGTACAAGGGGAGTCGAGACCCAGTACTTC
cdr3_aa: CASSTRGVETQYF
clone_size: once
d_call: NA
v_call: TRBV6-1
j_call: TRBJ2-5

cdr3_nt: TGTGCCTGGAGTGGACTGATCGCCTGGGAAGGGGCTGAAGCTTTCTTT
cdr3_aa: CAWSGLIAWEGAEAFF
clone_size: NA
d_call: NA
v_call: TRBV30
j_call: TRBJ1-1

cdr3_nt: TGTGCCTGGAGTGTACTTGACGGCTTCTATGGCTACACCTTC
cdr3_aa: CAWSVLDGFYGYTF
clone_size: NA
d_call: NA
v_call: TRBV30
j_call: TRBJ1-2

cdr3_nt: TGTGCCTGGAGTGTCCCCCCTCCGGATCCTAACTATGGCTACACCTTC
cdr3_aa: CAWSVPPPDPNYGYTF
clone_size: NA
d_call: NA
v_call: TRBV30
j_call: TRBJ1-2

cdr3_nt: TGCAGCGTTGGGGGACAGGGGAGAACAGATACGCAGTATTTT
cdr3_aa: CSVGGQGRTDTQYF
clone_size: NA
d_call: TRBD1
v_call: TRBV29-1
j_call: TRBJ2-3

cdr3_nt: TGTGCCAGCAGCCTAGCGACAGGGTATTACAGCTCCTACGAGCAGTACTTC
cdr3_aa: CASSLATGYYSSYEQYF
clone_size: NA
d_call: NA
v_call: TRBV7-2
j_call: TRBJ2-7

cdr3_nt: TGTGCCACCAGCAGAGCGCGGGACGCGACCTCTGGGGCCAACGTCCTGACTTTC
cdr3_aa: CATSRARDATSGANVLTF
clone_size: few
d_call: NA
v_call: TRBV15
j_call: TRBJ2-6

cdr3_nt: TGTGCCAGCAGTGAACAGGGACAATCTCGGCCCCAGCATTTT
cdr3_aa: CASSEQGQSRPQHF
clone_size: once
d_call: NA
v_call: TRBV6-1
j_call: TRBJ1-5

cdr3_nt: TGCGCCAGCAGGGACGACAGGGGAACTAACTATGGCTACACCTTC
cdr3_aa: CASRDDRGTNYGYTF
clone_size: few
d_call: TRBD1
v_call: TRBV5-1
j_call: TRBJ1-2

cdr3_nt: TGTGCCAGCAGCTTTCTCTCGGCGGTCCAAGAGACCCAGTACTTC
cdr3_aa: CASSFLSAVQETQYF
clone_size: NA
d_call: NA
v_call: TRBV7-9
j_call: TRBJ2-5

cdr3_nt: TGTGCCAGTAGTACGGACCCCCGGGGGGGGACCCTCCACTTT
cdr3_aa: CASSTDPRGGTLHF
clone_size: NA
d_call: NA
v_call: TRBV19
j_call: TRBJ1-6

cdr3_nt: TGTGCCAGCAGCCAAAGGAGCACAATGGGGCAGTTCTTC
cdr3_aa: CASSQRSTMGQFF
clone_size: once
d_call: NA
v_call: TRBV7-8
j_call: TRBJ2-1

cdr3_nt: TGTGCCAGCAGCGTAGAGCGGGGGGGGTCCGATACGCAGTATTTT
cdr3_aa: CASSVERGGSDTQYF
clone_size: few
d_call: TRBD2
v_call: TRBV9
j_call: TRBJ2-3

cdr3_nt: TGTGCCAGCTCACAACGACAGGGCGACGAGCAGTACTTC
cdr3_aa: CASSQRQGDEQYF
clone_size: NA
d_call: TRBD1
v_call: TRBV18
j_call: TRBJ2-7

cdr3_nt: TGTGCCAGCAGCTTAGGAGGCAGGTTCGAGAAGAGGAGGGACGAGCAGTACTTC
cdr3_aa: CASSLGGRFEKRRDEQYF
clone_size: NA
d_call: NA
v_call: TRBV13
j_call: TRBJ2-7

cdr3_nt: TGCGCCAGCAGTAGTGCAGGGCAGTCTGGGGCCAACGTCCTGACTTTC
cdr3_aa: CASSSAGQSGANVLTF
clone_size: once
d_call: NA
v_call: TRBV5-1
j_call: TRBJ2-6